This T cell receptor (beta chain) was profiled in a study of metastatic and nonmetastatic thyroid tumors. Turning to the study itself: Comparison of repertoires was carried out across blood and tumor or nodule tissue from malignant and benign thyroid patients.

MiXCR re-clonotyped the PCR reads for TCRdb. The repertoire holds thousands of clones, with more than 35% as singletons. V trimming: 8 bases; J trimming: 4 bases; junction bases outside the gene matches: 11. Germline V gene lookup returns CDR1 SNHLY and CDR2 FYNNEI. CDR3 size: 14 residues. Thyroid surgery was preceded by no treatment in any patient. This clone showed up just a few times. Source material: adjacent normal tissue. The chain employs TRBV2 and TRBJ2-7; 7 bases match TRBD1. This clonotype was obtained from a female donor with papillary thyroid cancer or a benign thyroid nodule (not recorded which). Some clones in this sample may be carry-over from other donors' samples. CDR3 residues: CASDKGASRYEQYF. CDR3 DNA: TGTGCCAGCGATAAGGGGGCGAGTAGGTACGAGCAGTACTTC.